The 5 T cell receptor beta chains reported below all come from one sample, sequenced in a study of T cell responses to AZD1222 COVID-19 vaccine. The method was immunoSEQ multiplex PCR; TCRdb's version includes in-frame clones alone and lacks a portion of them. The sample yields around 160,000 clones, roughly 88% seen once. This specimen consisted of peripheral blood, obtained on day 0 of AZD1222 vaccination. These receptors all come from an adult in good health.

CDR3 amino acids: CASSLDGWTQYF. The DNA for the CDR3 is TGTGCCAGCAGCTTAGACGGGTGGACCCAGTACTTC. J is TRBJ2-5 and V is TRBV7-2; D not certain. Per germline, CDR1 SGHTA and CDR2 FQGNSA. Trimming cost V 1 base and J 7 bases, with 7 bases left between them. This CDR3 contains 12 residues.

This clone was counted between two and nine times. This sequence joins TRBV6-6 and TRBJ2-1; possible D gene TRBD1, 6 bases. Trimming took off 6 bases at V and 8 bases at J, with 17 bases between the two ends. Germline lookup yields CDR1 MNHNY and CDR2 SVGAGI (reference sequence). The CDR3 is 14 amino acids. The CDR3 nucleotides read TGTGCCAGCAGCCGCGAGTTGGGGGCGTATGAGCAGTTCTTC. It is translated as CASSRELGAYEQFF.

This rearrangement joins TRBV9 to TRBJ1-1; TRBD1 is a possible D gene (5 bases). CDR1 is SGDLS and CDR2 is YYNGEE in the germline V gene. The CDR3 consists of 13 residues. The germline V and J ends were trimmed by 2 bases and 2 bases, with 7 bases remaining between them. Here the CDR3 reads CASSVRDNTEAFF. As DNA, the CDR3 is TGTGCCAGCAGCGTTCGGGACAACACTGAAGCTTTCTTT.

The chain carries TRBV19 and TRBJ2-5, with TRBD1 identical over 9 bases. This CDR3 is built from 14 residues. CDR1 and CDR2 (germline): LNHDA, SQIVND (reference sequence). The V segment lost 3 bases and the J segment 5 bases; nucleotides outside the gene matches: 4. CDR3 amino acids: CASSMDRGGETQYF. Here the CDR3 DNA reads TGTGCCAGTAGTATGGACAGGGGTGGCGAGACCCAGTACTTC. The full variable domain, in which reference TRBV19 and TRBJ2-5 provide the parts outside the CDR3, is DGGITQSPKYLFRKEGQNVTLSCEQNLNHDAMYWYRQDPGQGLRLIYYSQIVNDFQKGDIAEGYSVSREKKESFPLTVTSAQKNPTAFYLCASSMDRGGETQYFGPGTRLLVL.

The V gene is TRBV7-2, the J gene TRBJ1-1; D possibly corresponds to TRBD1 (5 bases). Deletions cut 6 bases from V and 7 bases from J, with 12 bases between. The CDR3 has 12 residues. Germline CDR1 SGHTA, CDR2 FQGNSA. CDR3 in DNA: TGTGCCAGCAGTCCCCTGGGGGTTGAAGCTTTCTTT. It yields the protein CASSPLGVEAFF.